One T cell receptor (beta chain) is described in this entry. It lacks a known antigen. Per-nucleotide qualities are absent, and no much larger clonotype sits a single base away. The library was produced with multiplex PCR. Sequencer: Illumina HiSeq 4000. To build TCR beta libraries, CDR3 regions were amplified by Arm-PCR using iRepertoire HTBI primers. Before sequencing, the PCR products went through gel purification. Processing in the source paper ran as follows. Gene usage analysis of CDR3 amino acid clonotypes relied on the approximately 62 TRBV and 15 or so TRBJ segments identified across samples. Filtered high-quality paired reads were merged into contigs using COPE and FqMerger. BLAST was used to align contigs to IMGT TRBV, TRBD and TRBJ reference genes, with CDR3 defined following IMGT. Highly expanded clones were defined as clonotypes with a frequency above 0.1%. Shannon entropy was used to measure repertoire diversity, and the Gini coefficient was used to measure V-J evenness. A clonotype was considered public if more than one individual shared it. The public reads were reprocessed in TCRdb via fastp at Q25 and MiXCR, keeping in-frame beta chains. One record per CDR3 amino acid sequence lists the most common genes and DNA. The V and J calls, along with clone size, are taken from TCRdb and not from the paper's own processing. The sample table lists under 700,000 distinct CDR3 sequences, roughly a sixth of them with a count of one. The ten most abundant clones make up 25% of the sample.

The germline V gene (reference sequence) sets CDR1 to LGHDT and CDR2 to YNNKEL. From the cysteine through the phenylalanine, the CDR3 covers 16 amino acids. Only CDR3 DNA is held: 48 bases, read in frame from base 1. Trimming removed 4 bases from V and 5 bases from J, leaving 21 bases between the germline ends. These data belong to a study of regulatory T cells in long-lasting Graves disease listed by TCRdb under 2021. In terms of the full investigation: Patients with newly diagnosed Graves' disease had been on antithyroid drugs for under 3 months. Peripheral blood TCR sequencing and RNA sequencing compared persistent Graves' disease patients with newly diagnosed Graves' disease patients. The study was registered as a clinical trial and conducted in China. A total of roughly 35 samples underwent TCR sequencing: 13 from persistent and roughly 20 from newly diagnosed Graves' disease patients. Points the paper makes about the study in general: As a limitation, the authors acknowledged that the small sample size may reduce accuracy. Persistent disease showed preferential use of TRBV28, TRBJ1-2 and TRBJ2-5, whereas newly diagnosed disease favored TRBV20-1 and TRBJ2-1. Compared with newly diagnosed patients, persistent Graves' disease patients had lower TCR Shannon entropy and fewer highly expanded clones, which suggests clonal expansion. Patients with persistent disease shared more public clonotypes (about 2,500) than newly diagnosed patients did (approximately 1,000). Sequencing and analysis were limited to the TCR beta chain. The study examined only peripheral blood because the primary lesion, thyroid tissue, could not be accessed.

The time point label corresponds to: newly diagnosed GD, antithyroid drugs for less than 3 months. For both TCR sequencing and RNA sequencing, RNA was extracted from PBMCs in TRIzol. The diagnosis of Graves' disease followed American Thyroid Association guidelines. The patients came from an endocrinology department in Xi'an, China. From each patient, approximately 10 milliliters of peripheral blood was collected into an EDTA anticoagulant tube. Ficoll Paque Plus density gradient separation was used to isolate PBMCs, and no additional T cell sorting was done. An Agilent 2100 Bioanalyzer and agarose gel were used to assess RNA quality, and a NanoDrop 2000 was used to measure RNA concentration. A further study also used this sample, focusing on T cells in Graves' hyperthyroidism and ophthalmopathy. The second publication reports: Stable Graves' hyperthyroidism was defined as the absence of progression to ophthalmopathy over 18 months of follow-up. Hyperthyroidism patients were newly diagnosed, had a disease duration of under 2 months, and were aged 18 to 65 years. Exclusion was applied to patients with uncontrolled infections, other autoimmune diseases, pregnancy or lactation. Diagnoses relied on clinical symptoms, serum thyroxine and TRAb, thyroid ultrasound and orbital computed tomography. The TCR CDR3 was subjected to a first round of RT-PCR using the HTBI primer set and the Qiagen OneStep RT-PCR kit. Most expanded thyroid clonotypes (frequency above 0.001) were also found in blood, which suggests that blood repertoires may mirror thyroid immune responses. A model built on a 13 V-J signature distinguished ophthalmopathy from stable hyperthyroidism, reaching about 88% sensitivity and 81.08% specificity in cross-validation and 80%/75% in testing. In validation, the model predicted progression to ophthalmopathy with 55% to 71% sensitivity and 72% to 75% specificity, a median of around 6.6 months before onset. A discovery cohort of about 95 patients, 43 with Graves' ophthalmopathy and 57 with stable Graves' hyperthyroidism, was used to find distinguishing TCR V-J signatures. An independent validation cohort of 18 to 20 hyperthyroidism patients and 17 patients who later progressed to ophthalmopathy tested prospective prediction of ophthalmopathy. The roughly 100 discovery patients were randomly split 7:3 into training and test sets. The study also compared thyroid tissue and blood T-cell repertoires from more than 5 Graves' hyperthyroidism patients. After sampling, hyperthyroidism patients received methimazole starting at 30 mg daily, and ophthalmopathy patients received high-dose intravenous methylprednisolone. A second multiplex PCR round built the libraries, followed by size selection and purification. Libraries were sequenced paired-end with 100 bp reads on an Illumina HiSeq2000. Raw data were processed with SOAPnuke, discarding reads with adapters, uncalled bases, mean Phred below 15, or no exact constant-primer or identifier match. COPE v1.2.5 was used to merge high-quality paired reads, and clonotypes were defined as unique nucleotide sequences. MiTCR v1.1 was used to align clonotypes to the IMGT TRBV, TRBD and TRBJ reference segments. The analysis included only V-J combinations with a frequency above 0.0001, which together covered more than 98% of the repertoires. The TCS score was defined as F50 (clonal expansion) divided by E x V (chaos), with BLOSUM62-based TCRdist calculated between CDR3 peptides within each V-J. Welch's t-statistics and random forest reduced approximately 520 V-J features to 10 to 15, which were used in a naive Bayes classifier (R e1071). No statistical method was used to fix the sample size in advance, and group allocation was not hidden from the investigators. According to the paper, TCR Vbeta CDR3 sequencing was carried out on some 130 peripheral blood samples, which came from over 40 ophthalmopathy, fewer than 80 hyperthyroidism and roughly 17 progressor patients.

This chain joins TRBV3-1 to TRBJ2-7, with the D gene tentatively TRBD1 or TRBD2, based on 5 matching bases in each. This specimen was peripheral blood mononuclear cells (PBMCs), taken at new diagnosis, from a patient treated with antithyroid drugs. The receptor was derived from a woman aged 40 to 65 with Graves disease. Donor details come from another sample of the same person, matched by shared clones. The DNA reads TGTGCCAGCAGCCGCATGTTGGGGACGGAGACCGACGAGCAGTACTTC. Its protein is CASSRMLGTETDEQYF.